This T cell receptor beta chain was obtained from a study of shared clonotypes between healthy human individuals. The naive CD8 population came from CD45RO-negative cells selected for CCR7, without terminally differentiated effector memory CD45RA+ cells. J was trimmed by 4 bases and V by 4 bases; bases with no gene match: 4. Germline assignment: CDR1 MDHEN and CDR2 SYDVKM. The CDR3 has 14 residues. Assay used: immunoSEQ multiplex PCR; TCRdb lists only in-frame clones, some missing. The sample shows 1.5 million to 2.5 million clones, approximately 94% of them seen only once. Concerning this clone: The same CDR3 is also encoded by other DNA sequences in this sample.

The sequenced material came from naive CD8+ T cells sorted from blood. The receptor was derived from a man younger than 35 in good health. The rearrangement joins TRBV28 to TRBJ2-7; 10 bases fit TRBD1. CDR3 amino acids: CASSSPGQGYEQYF. In nucleotides, the CDR3 is TGTGCCAGCAGTTCGCCGGGACAGGGGTACGAGCAGTACTTC.